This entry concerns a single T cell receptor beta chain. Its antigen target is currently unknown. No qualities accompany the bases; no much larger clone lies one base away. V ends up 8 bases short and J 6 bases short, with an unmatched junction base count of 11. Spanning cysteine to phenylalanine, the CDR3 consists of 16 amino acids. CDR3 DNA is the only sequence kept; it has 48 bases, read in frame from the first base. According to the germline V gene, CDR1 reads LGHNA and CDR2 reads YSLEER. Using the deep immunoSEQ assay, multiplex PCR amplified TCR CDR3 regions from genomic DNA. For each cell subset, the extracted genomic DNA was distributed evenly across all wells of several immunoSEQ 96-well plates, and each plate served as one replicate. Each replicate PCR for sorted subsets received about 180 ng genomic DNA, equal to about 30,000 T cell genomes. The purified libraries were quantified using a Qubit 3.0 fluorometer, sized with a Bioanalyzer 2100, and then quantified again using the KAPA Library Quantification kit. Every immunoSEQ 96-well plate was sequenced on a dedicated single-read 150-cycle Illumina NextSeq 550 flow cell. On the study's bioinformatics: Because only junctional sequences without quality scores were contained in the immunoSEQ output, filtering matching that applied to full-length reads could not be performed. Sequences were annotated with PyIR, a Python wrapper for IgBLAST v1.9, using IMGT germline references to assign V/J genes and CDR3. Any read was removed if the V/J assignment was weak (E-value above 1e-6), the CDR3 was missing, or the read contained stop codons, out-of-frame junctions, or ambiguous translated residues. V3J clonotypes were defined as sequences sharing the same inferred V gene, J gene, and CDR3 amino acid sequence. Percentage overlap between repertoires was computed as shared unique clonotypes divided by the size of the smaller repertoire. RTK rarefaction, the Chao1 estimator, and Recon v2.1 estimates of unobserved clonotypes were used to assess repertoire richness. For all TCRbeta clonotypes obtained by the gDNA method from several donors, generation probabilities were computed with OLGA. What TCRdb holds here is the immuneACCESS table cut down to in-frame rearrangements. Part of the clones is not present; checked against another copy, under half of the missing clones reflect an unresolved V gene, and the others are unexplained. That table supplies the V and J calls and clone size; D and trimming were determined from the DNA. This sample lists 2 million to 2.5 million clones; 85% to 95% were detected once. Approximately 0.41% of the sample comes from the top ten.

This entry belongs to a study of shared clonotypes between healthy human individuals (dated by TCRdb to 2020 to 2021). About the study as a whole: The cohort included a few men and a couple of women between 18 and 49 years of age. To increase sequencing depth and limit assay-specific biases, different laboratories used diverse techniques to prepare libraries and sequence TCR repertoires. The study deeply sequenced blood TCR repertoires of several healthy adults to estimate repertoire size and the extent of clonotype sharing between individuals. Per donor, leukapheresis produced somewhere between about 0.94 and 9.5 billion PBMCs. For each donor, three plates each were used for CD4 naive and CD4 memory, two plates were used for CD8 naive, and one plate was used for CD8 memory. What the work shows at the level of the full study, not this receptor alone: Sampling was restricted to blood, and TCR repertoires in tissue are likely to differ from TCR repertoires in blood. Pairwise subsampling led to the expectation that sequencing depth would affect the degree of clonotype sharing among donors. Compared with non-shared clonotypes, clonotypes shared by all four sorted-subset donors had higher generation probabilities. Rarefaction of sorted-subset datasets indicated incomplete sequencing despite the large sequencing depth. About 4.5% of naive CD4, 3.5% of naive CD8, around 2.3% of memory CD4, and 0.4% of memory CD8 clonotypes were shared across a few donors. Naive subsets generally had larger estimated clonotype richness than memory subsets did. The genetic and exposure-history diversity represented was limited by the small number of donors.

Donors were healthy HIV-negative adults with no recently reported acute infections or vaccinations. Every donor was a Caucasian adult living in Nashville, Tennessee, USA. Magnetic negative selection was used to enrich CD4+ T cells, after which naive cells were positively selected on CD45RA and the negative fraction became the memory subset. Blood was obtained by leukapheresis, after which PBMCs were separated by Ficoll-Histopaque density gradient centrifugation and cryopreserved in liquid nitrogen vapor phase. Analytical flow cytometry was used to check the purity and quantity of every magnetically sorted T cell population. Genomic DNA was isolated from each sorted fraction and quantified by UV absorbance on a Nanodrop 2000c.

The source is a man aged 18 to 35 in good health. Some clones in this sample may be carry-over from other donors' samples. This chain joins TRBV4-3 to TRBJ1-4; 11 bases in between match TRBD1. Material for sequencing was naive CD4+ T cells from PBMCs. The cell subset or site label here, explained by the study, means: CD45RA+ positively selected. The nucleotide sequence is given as TGCGCCAGCGGCGGGACAGGGGGGACCAGGGATGAAAAACTGTTTTTT. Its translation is CASGGTGGTRDEKLFF.